This entry concerns a single T cell receptor (beta chain). Sequencing used immunoSEQ multiplex PCR; TCRdb keeps in-frame clones, though not all of them. The sample has 400,000 to 450,000 clones, 75% to 95% seen once. These data are taken from a study of control samples from healthy donors and cancer patients. Trimming pared 6 bases from V and 4 bases from J, leaving 15 bases between. Germline assignment: CDR1 SNHLY and CDR2 FYNNEI. This CDR3 has 15 residues. This chain joins TRBV2 and TRBJ2-2; D assignment may be TRBD1 or TRBD2 (5 bases each). This sequence originates from a man aged 35 to 55 with head and neck cancer. Sequenced: PBMCs. CDR3 residues: CASRGELAPTGELFF. The CDR3 nucleotides read TGTGCCAGCAGGGGGGAGCTCGCCCCCACCGGGGAGCTGTTTTTT.